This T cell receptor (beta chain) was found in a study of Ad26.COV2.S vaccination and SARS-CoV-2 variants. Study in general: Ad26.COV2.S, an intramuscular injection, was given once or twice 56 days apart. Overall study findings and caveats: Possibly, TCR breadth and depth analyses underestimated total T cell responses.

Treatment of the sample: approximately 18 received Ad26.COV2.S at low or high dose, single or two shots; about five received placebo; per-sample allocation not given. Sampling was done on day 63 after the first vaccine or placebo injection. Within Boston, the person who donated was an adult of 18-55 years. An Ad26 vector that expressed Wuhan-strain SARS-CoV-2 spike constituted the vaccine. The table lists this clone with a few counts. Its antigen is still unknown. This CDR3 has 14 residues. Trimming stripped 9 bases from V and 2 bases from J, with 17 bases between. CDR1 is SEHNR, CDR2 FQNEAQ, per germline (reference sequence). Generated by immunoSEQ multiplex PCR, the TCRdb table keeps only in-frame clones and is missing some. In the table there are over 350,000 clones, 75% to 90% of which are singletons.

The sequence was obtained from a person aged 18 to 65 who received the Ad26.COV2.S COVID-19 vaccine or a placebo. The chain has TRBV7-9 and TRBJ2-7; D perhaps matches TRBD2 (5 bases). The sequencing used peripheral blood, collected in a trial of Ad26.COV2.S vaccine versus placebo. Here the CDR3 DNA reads TGTGCCAGTTTCAACACCGGGAAAGCCTACGAGCAGTACTTC. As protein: CASFNTGKAYEQYF.